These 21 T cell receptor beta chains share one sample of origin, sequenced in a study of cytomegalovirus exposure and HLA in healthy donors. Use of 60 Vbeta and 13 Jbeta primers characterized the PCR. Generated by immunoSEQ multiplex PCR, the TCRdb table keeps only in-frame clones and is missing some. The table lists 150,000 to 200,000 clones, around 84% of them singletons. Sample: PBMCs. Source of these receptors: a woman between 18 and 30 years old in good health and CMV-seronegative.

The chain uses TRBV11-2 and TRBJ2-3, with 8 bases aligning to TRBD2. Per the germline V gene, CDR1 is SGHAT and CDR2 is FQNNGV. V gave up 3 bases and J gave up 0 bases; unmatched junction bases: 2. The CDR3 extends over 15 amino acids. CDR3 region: CASSFLAGSTDTQYF. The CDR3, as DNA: TGTGCCAGCAGCTTCTTAGCGGGGAGCACAGATACGCAGTATTTT.

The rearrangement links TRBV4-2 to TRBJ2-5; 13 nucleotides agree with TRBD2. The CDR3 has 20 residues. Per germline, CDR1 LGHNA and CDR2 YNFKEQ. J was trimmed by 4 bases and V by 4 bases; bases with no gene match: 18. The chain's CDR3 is CASSRGGTSGGVLWGETQYF. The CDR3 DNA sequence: TGTGCCAGCAGCCGAGGCGGAACTAGCGGGGGGGTATTATGGGGAGAGACCCAGTACTTC.

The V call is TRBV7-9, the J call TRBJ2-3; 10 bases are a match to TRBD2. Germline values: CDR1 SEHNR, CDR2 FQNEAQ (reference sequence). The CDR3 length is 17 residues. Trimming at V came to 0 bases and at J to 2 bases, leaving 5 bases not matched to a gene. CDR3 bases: TGTGCCAGCAGCTTAGCGTCTAGCGGGAGTTACACAGATACGCAGTATTTT. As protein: CASSLASSGSYTDTQYF. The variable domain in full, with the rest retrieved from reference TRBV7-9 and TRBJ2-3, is DTGVSQNPRHKITKRGQNVTFRCDPISEHNRLYWYRQTLGQGPEFLTYFQNEAQLEKSRLLSDRFSAERPKGSFSTLEIQRTEQGDSAMYLCASSLASSGSYTDTQYFGPGTRLTVL.

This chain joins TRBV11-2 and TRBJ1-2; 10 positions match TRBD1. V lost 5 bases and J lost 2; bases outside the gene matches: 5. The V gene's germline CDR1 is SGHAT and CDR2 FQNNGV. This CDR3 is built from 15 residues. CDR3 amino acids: CASSRDRGSNYGYTF. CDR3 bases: TGTGCCAGCAGCCGGGACAGGGGAAGCAACTATGGCTACACCTTC.

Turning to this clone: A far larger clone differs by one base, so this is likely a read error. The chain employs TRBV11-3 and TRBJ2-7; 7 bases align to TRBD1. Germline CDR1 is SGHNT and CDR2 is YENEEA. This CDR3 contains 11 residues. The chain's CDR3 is CAGRGGSEHYF. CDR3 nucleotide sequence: TGTGCCGGTCGAGGGGGCTCCGAGCATTACTTC. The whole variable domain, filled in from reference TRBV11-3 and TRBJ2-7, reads EAGVVQSPRYKIIEKKQPVAFWCNPISGHNTLYWYLQNLGQGPELLIRYENEEAVDDSQLPKDRFSAERLKGVDSTLKIQPAELGDSAVYLCAGRGGSEHYFGPGTRLTVT.

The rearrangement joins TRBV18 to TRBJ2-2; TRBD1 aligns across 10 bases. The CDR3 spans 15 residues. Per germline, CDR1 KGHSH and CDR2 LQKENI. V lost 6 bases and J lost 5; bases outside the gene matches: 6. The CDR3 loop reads CASSRQGAGTGELFF. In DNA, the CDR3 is TGTGCCAGCTCCCGACAGGGGGCTGGGACCGGGGAGCTGTTTTTT.

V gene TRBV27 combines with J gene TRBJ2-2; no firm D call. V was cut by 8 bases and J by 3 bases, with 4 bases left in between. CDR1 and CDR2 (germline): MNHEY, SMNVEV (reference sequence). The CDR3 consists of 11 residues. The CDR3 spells CASGYTGELFF. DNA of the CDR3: TGTGCCAGCGGCTACACCGGGGAGCTGTTTTTT.

CDR3 loop: CASSFSRGLSEKLFF. The DNA of the CDR3 is TGTGCCAGCAGTTTTTCAAGGGGGCTTAGCGAAAAACTGTTTTTT. The chain uses TRBV27 and TRBJ1-4, with TRBD1 matching 7 bases. V was pared by 3 bases and J by 8 bases, with 9 bases of the junction left unmatched. This CDR3 has 15 amino acids. Germline V gene lookup returns CDR1 MNHEY and CDR2 SMNVEV (reference sequence). The full variable domain, rest sourced from reference TRBV27 and TRBJ1-4, is EAQVTQNPRYLITVTGKKLTVTCSQNMNHEYMSWYRQDPGLGLRQIYYSMNVEVTDKGDVPEGYKVSRKEKRNFPLILESPSPNQTSLYFCASSFSRGLSEKLFFGSGTQLSVL.

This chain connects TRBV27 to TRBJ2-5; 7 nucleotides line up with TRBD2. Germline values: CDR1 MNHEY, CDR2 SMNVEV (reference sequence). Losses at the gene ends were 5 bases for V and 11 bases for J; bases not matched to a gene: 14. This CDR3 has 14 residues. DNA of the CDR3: TGTGCCAGCAGTCTCAGGGAGGGGTTGGGGGAGCAGTACTTC. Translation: CASSLREGLGEQYF.

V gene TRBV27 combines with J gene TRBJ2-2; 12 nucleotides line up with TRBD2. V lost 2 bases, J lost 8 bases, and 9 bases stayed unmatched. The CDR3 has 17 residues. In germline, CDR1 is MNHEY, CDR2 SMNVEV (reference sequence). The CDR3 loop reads CASSLVLAGGPGGELFF. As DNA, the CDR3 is TGTGCCAGCAGTTTAGTCCTAGCGGGAGGGCCGGGTGGGGAGCTGTTTTTT.

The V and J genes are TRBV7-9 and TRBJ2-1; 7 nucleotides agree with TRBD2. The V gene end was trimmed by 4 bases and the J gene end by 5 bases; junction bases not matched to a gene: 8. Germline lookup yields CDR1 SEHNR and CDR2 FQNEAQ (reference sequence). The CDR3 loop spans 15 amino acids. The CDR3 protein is CASSYGLDSHNEQFF. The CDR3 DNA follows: TGTGCCAGCAGCTACGGACTAGATAGCCACAATGAGCAGTTCTTC.

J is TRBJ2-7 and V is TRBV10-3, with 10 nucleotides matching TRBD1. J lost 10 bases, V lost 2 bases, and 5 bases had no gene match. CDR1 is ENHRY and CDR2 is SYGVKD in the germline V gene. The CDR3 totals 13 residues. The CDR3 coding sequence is TGTGCCATCAGTGAGCGGGACAGGGGACACCAGTACTTC. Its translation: CAISERDRGHQYF.

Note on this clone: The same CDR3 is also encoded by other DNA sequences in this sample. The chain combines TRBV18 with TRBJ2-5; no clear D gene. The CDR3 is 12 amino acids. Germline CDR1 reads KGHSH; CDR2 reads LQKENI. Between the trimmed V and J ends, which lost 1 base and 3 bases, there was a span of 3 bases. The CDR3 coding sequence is TGTGCCAGCTCACCACGAGAAGAGACCCAGTACTTC. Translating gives CASSPREETQYF.

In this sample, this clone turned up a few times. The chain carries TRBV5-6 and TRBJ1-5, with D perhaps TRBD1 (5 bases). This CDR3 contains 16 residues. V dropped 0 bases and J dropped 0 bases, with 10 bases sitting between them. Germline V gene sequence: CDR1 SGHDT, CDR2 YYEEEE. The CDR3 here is CASSLDGGYSNQPQHF. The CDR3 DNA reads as TGTGCCAGCAGCTTGGATGGGGGGTATAGCAATCAGCCCCAGCATTTT.

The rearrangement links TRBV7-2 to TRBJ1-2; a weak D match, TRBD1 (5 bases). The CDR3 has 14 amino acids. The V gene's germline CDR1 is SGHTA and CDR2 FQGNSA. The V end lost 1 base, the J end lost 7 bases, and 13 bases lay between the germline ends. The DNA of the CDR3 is TGTGCCAGCAGCTTAGACGAGTCGGGGGTTGGCTACACCTTC. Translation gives CASSLDESGVGYTF.

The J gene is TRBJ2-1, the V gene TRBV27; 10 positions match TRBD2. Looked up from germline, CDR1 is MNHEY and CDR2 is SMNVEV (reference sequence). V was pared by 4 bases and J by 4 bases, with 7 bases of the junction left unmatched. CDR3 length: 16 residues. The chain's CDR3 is CASSSLTSGMYNEQFF. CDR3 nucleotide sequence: TGTGCCAGCAGTTCCCTCACTAGCGGGATGTACAATGAGCAGTTCTTC.

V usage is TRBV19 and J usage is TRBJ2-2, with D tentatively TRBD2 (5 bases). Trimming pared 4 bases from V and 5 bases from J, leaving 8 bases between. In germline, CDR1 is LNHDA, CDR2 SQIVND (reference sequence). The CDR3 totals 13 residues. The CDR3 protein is CASSKDSTGELFF. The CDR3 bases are TGTGCCAGTAGTAAGGACTCTACCGGGGAGCTGTTTTTT. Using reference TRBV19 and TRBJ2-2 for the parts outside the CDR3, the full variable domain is DGGITQSPKYLFRKEGQNVTLSCEQNLNHDAMYWYRQDPGQGLRLIYYSQIVNDFQKGDIAEGYSVSREKKESFPLTVTSAQKNPTAFYLCASSKDSTGELFFGEGSRLTVL.

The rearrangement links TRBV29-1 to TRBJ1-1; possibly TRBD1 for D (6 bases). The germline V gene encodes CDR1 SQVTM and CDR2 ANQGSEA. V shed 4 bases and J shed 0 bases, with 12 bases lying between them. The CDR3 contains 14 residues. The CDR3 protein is CSVARDILNTEAFF. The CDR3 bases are TGCAGCGTTGCCCGGGACATCCTGAACACTGAAGCTTTCTTT.

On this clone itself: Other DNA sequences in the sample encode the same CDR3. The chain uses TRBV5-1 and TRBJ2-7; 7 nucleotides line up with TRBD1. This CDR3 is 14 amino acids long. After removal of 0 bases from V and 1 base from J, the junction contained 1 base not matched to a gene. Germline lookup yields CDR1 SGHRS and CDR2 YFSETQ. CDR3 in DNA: TGCGCCAGCAGCTTGGGACAGGGTTCCTACGAGCAGTACTTC. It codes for CASSLGQGSYEQYF.

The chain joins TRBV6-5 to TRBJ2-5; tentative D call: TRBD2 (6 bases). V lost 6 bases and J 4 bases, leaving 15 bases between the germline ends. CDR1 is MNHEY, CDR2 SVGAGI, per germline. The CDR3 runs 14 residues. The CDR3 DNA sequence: TGTGCCAGCAGCTCACCTAGCGCCGCAGAGACCCAGTACTTC. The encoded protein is CASSSPSAAETQYF.

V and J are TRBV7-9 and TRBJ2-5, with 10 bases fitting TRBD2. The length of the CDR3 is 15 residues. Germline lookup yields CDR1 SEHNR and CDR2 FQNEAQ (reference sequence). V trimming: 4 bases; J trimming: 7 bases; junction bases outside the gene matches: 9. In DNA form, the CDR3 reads TGTGCCAGCAGCTCTTCTAGCGGGGGTGAACGGACCCAGTACTTC. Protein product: CASSSSSGGERTQYF.